One and the same sample provided the 22 T cell receptor beta chains below, sequenced in a study of T cells after yellow fever vaccination. From the 5' RACE reads, TCRdb called clonotypes with MiXCR, one entry per CDR3 protein. The sample has about 130,000 distinct CDR3 sequences; over 8% are singletons. The starting material was CD8+ T cells sorted from PBMCs, obtained on the day of the yellow fever booster vaccination. Source of these receptors: a man aged 18-30 years who received the YFV17D yellow fever vaccine.

The CDR3 is CASSQVGREAFF. DNA of the CDR3: TGCGCCAGCAGCCAAGTGGGACGGGAAGCTTTCTTT. The chain has TRBV4-3 and TRBJ1-1, with D perhaps matching TRBD1 (5 bases). Germline assignment: CDR1 LGHNA and CDR2 YSLEER. V lost 1 base and J 8 bases, leaving 8 bases between the germline ends. This CDR3 spans 12 amino acids.

This clonotype was seen a handful of times. The chain links TRBV9 to TRBJ2-7; D is ambiguous. This CDR3 has 15 amino acids. Trimming stripped 4 bases from V and 5 bases from J, with 19 bases between. CDR1 and CDR2 (germline): SGDLS, YYNGEE. In DNA form, the CDR3 reads TGTGCCAGCAGCCCCAGTGGAGCCGAAGTCCACGAGCAGTACTTC. It codes for CASSPSGAEVHEQYF. Together with reference TRBV9 and TRBJ2-7, the CDR3 gives the full variable domain: DSGVTQTPKHLITATGQRVTLRCSPRSGDLSVYWYQQSLDQGLQFLIQYYNGEERAKGNILERFSAQQFPDLHSELNLSSLELGDSALYFCASSPSGAEVHEQYFGPGTRLTVT.

This clonotype was seen only a few times. This chain connects TRBV20-1 to TRBJ1-6, with 7 bases that match TRBD1. Germline CDR1 DFQATT, CDR2 SNEGSKA (reference sequence). The CDR3 covers 17 residues. J lost 3 bases, V lost 0 bases, and 8 bases had no gene match. The CDR3 DNA is TGCAGTGCTAGAGACTTAACGGGACAGCTCTATAATTCACCCCTCCACTTT. Translating gives CSARDLTGQLYNSPLHF.

V usage is TRBV7-9 and J usage is TRBJ1-6; weak D call: TRBD1 (6 bases). V was shortened by 5 bases and J by 4 bases, with 15 bases between the two germline ends. The CDR3 covers 16 residues. Germline V CDR1 and CDR2: SEHNR, FQNEAQ (reference sequence). CDR3 protein: CASSPGALGYNSPLHF. CDR3 DNA sequence: TGTGCCAGCAGCCCAGGGGCCCTGGGATATAATTCACCCCTCCACTTT.

V is TRBV4-3 and J is TRBJ1-2; the D is unclear. Germline assignment: CDR1 LGHNA and CDR2 YSLEER. The CDR3 contains 15 residues. Trimming shortened V by 1 base and J by 6 bases, and 15 bases separated the two germline ends. This CDR3 reads CASSQGWPENDGYTF. CDR3 DNA: TGCGCCAGCAGCCAAGGGTGGCCGGAGAATGATGGCTACACCTTC.

V gene TRBV6-5 combines with J gene TRBJ2-1, with D perhaps TRBD2 (6 bases). Germline V lookup: CDR1 MNHEY, CDR2 SVGAGI. V lost 6 bases to trimming and J lost 7 bases, with 19 bases between them. The CDR3 has 15 amino acids. The CDR3 nucleotides read TGTGCCAGCAGCCTCGGGGGTGTTGGGGTGAATGAGCAGTTCTTC. Its translation is CASSLGGVGVNEQFF.

V usage is TRBV4-1 and J usage is TRBJ1-1; TRBD1 is a possible D gene (5 bases). The V end was cut by 6 bases, the J end by 3 bases, with 14 bases between. The CDR3 has 14 amino acids. Germline CDR1 reads MGHRA; CDR2 reads YSYEKL. CDR3 bases: TGCGCCAGCAGGCCCAGGGTTTTGCACACTGAAGCTTTCTTT. Protein sequence: CASRPRVLHTEAFF.

This clonotype appeared a few times. The chain links TRBV19 to TRBJ1-5; D unclear. Germline CDR1 and CDR2: LNHDA and SQIVND (reference sequence). The length of the CDR3 is 15 residues. The V and J ends lost 4 bases and 0 bases respectively, with 10 bases between them. CDR3 loop: CASSTDGYSNQPQHF. As DNA, the CDR3 is TGTGCCAGTAGTACCGATGGTTATAGCAATCAGCCCCAGCATTTT.

The rearrangement links TRBV4-3 to TRBJ2-2; unclear D gene. Trimming shortened V by 6 bases and J by 0 bases, and 5 bases separated the two germline ends. The germline V gene has CDR1 LGHNA and CDR2 YSLEER. The CDR3 is made up of 13 amino acids. The CDR3 reads CASRGTNTGELFF. DNA for the CDR3: TGCGCCAGCAGGGGAACGAACACCGGGGAGCTGTTTTTT.

There are a few counts of this clonotype. The chain uses TRBV7-2 and TRBJ2-7, with D possibly being TRBD2 (5 bases). V dropped 5 bases and J dropped 1 base, with 15 bases sitting between them. The CDR3 totals 15 residues. CDR1 is SGHTA, CDR2 FQGNSA, per germline. CDR3 sequence reads: CASSGWAEGSYEQYF. In DNA, the CDR3 is TGTGCCAGCAGCGGTTGGGCAGAGGGATCCTACGAGCAGTACTTC.

The rearrangement links TRBV12-3 or TRBV12-4 to TRBJ2-2, with unresolved D. This CDR3 is 11 amino acids long. V was clipped by 7 bases and J by 6 bases, with 6 bases between them. CDR3 in amino acids: CASKSPGELFF. Here the CDR3 DNA reads TGTGCCAGCAAGTCCCCCGGGGAGCTGTTTTTT.

This clonotype was observed a few times. The chain employs TRBV5-1 and TRBJ2-5; 13 bases fit TRBD2. CDR3 length: 17 amino acids. CDR1 is SGHRS, CDR2 YFSETQ, per germline. After removal of 4 bases from V and 6 bases from J, the junction contained 12 bases not matched to a gene. In nucleotides, the CDR3 is TGCGCCAGCAGCCAGGGACTAGCGGGGTACAGCATAAAGACCCAGTACTTC. Translated: CASSQGLAGYSIKTQYF.

This clonotype was picked up a small number of times. The rearrangement links TRBV5-6 to TRBJ1-4, with TRBD1 matching over 8 bases. The CDR3 is 16 amino acids. Germline V CDR1 and CDR2: SGHDT, YYEEEE. After removal of 0 bases from V and 4 bases from J, the junction contained 5 bases not matched to a gene. Here the CDR3 reads CASSLAPDRVNEKLFF. As DNA, the CDR3 is TGTGCCAGCAGCTTGGCCCCGGACAGGGTTAATGAAAAACTGTTTTTT.

The chain uses TRBV4-2 and TRBJ2-2; TRBD2 matches at 11 bases. There are 17 residues in the CDR3. Trimming cost V 0 bases and J 5 bases; bases outside gene matches: 5. Germline CDR1 LGHNA, CDR2 YNFKEQ. DNA for the CDR3: TGTGCCAGCAGCCAAGATGGGCTAGCGGGGGGTACCGGGGAGCTGTTTTTT. It codes for CASSQDGLAGGTGELFF.

The rearrangement links TRBV27 to TRBJ1-4; D remains unclear. There are 16 residues in the CDR3. V was trimmed by 2 bases and J by 0 bases, leaving 10 bases between them. Germline loops: CDR1 MNHEY, CDR2 SMNVEV (reference sequence). CDR3 region: CASSLNTGATNEKLFF. The CDR3 nucleotides read TGTGCCAGCAGTTTAAATACGGGTGCAACTAATGAAAAACTGTTTTTT.

This clonotype was picked up a small number of times. The chain carries TRBV7-2 and TRBJ2-7; D is possibly TRBD1 (6 bases). The V gene lost 0 bases and the J gene lost 2 bases, with 8 bases spanning the gap. This CDR3 region has 14 residues. From germline, CDR1 is SGHTA and CDR2 FQGNSA. The CDR3 is CASSLARGAYEQYV. CDR3 DNA sequence: TGTGCCAGCAGCTTAGCCAGGGGCGCCTACGAGCAGTACGTC.

This chain links TRBV7-9 with TRBJ2-1, with D perhaps TRBD1 or TRBD2 (5 bases each). Between the trimmed V and J ends, which lost 11 bases and 3 bases, there was a span of 14 bases. The length of the CDR3 is 13 residues. In germline, CDR1 is SEHNR, CDR2 FQNEAQ (reference sequence). In nucleotides, the CDR3 is TGTGCCGCCGGGGCCAGCCACTACAATGAGCAGTTCTTC. Its translation: CAAGASHYNEQFF.

The rearrangement links TRBV6-2 or TRBV6-3 to TRBJ2-7; 8 bases agree with TRBD1. Germline assignment: CDR1 MNHEY and CDR2 SVGEGT. The J segment lost 2 bases and the V segment lost 2 bases, leaving 5 bases of the junction unmatched. This CDR3 spans 15 amino acids. CDR3 sequence reads: CASSYPQGDPYEQYF. For the CDR3, the DNA is TGTGCCAGCAGTTACCCACAGGGGGATCCCTACGAGCAGTACTTC.

This clonotype was observed a few times. The genes are TRBV4-2 and TRBJ2-1, with D unclear. The CDR3 extends over 15 amino acids. Per the germline V gene, CDR1 is LGHNA and CDR2 is YNFKEQ. V lost 0 bases and J lost 9, with 15 bases in between. In nucleotides, the CDR3 is TGTGCCAGCAGCCAAGAGCTCCCAGTTCCTGGTGAGCAGTTCTTC. The encoded protein is CASSQELPVPGEQFF.

This clonotype was picked up many times. This chain joins TRBV4-3 and TRBJ2-4; TRBD1 is a possible D gene (6 bases). Between the trimmed V and J ends, which lost 0 bases and 1 base, there was a span of 10 bases. CDR1 is LGHNA and CDR2 is YSLEER in the germline V gene. The CDR3 has 16 amino acids. The CDR3 DNA reads TGCGCCAGCAGCCAAGAGGGGGCAAAGGCCAAAAACATTCAGTACTTC. It translates to CASSQEGAKAKNIQYF.

There are a few counts of this clonotype. The chain recombines TRBV6-5 with TRBJ1-2, with D perhaps TRBD1 (6 bases). Trimming removed 2 bases from V and 5 bases from J, with 6 bases in between. CDR3 length: 12 amino acids. CDR1 and CDR2 (germline): MNHEY, SVGAGI. The CDR3, as DNA: TGTGCCAGCAGTTACACAGGGTATGGCTACACCTTC. Translation gives CASSYTGYGYTF.

The J gene is TRBJ1-1, the V gene TRBV4-3; D remains ambiguous. Germline V gene sequence: CDR1 LGHNA, CDR2 YSLEER. The V end lost 1 base, the J end lost 1 base, and 10 bases lay between the germline ends. The CDR3 has 15 residues. The CDR3 region is CASSQVKGSNTEAFF. For the CDR3, the DNA is TGCGCCAGCAGCCAAGTGAAAGGGTCGAACACTGAAGCTTTCTTT.